The sequence of this T cell receptor beta chain was determined in a study of human T cells and chemical hapten exposure. A single count supports this clonotype. The target antigen is unknown. A read error is possible here, since a much larger clone lies one base away. The CDR3 runs to 14 residues. V lost 10 bases and J 8 bases, leaving 23 bases between the germline ends. Study findings and constraints: TCRs at a frequency above 1 in 1000 stayed unchanged with DPC sensitization. Patch test score was positively correlated with the counts of TCRs that had expanded at PT1.

The library tagged each cDNA molecule with unique molecular identifiers. TCRdb used MiXCR to reprocess the RACE reads, holding one entry per CDR3 protein. This table holds about 80,000 distinct CDR3 sequences, over 6% found once. Time point reported: patch test 1, 2 weeks after DPC sensitization. Specified treatment: therapeutic diphenylcyclopropenone sensitization with weekly scalp DPC. Patients had alopecia, were aged 18 to 70, and were not pregnant. The sequencing here drew on whole blood, taken in connection with sensitization to the hapten diphenylcyclopropenone (DPC). The receptor comes from a woman aged 25 to 39 with alopecia areata. Some clones in this sample may be carry-over from other donors' samples. The V and J genes are TRBV12-3 or TRBV12-4 and TRBJ1-1; possibly TRBD1 for D (6 bases). The CDR3 protein is CANKPPGARAEAFF. In nucleotides, the CDR3 is TGTGCCAACAAGCCTCCGGGGGCGAGGGCCGAAGCTTTCTTT.